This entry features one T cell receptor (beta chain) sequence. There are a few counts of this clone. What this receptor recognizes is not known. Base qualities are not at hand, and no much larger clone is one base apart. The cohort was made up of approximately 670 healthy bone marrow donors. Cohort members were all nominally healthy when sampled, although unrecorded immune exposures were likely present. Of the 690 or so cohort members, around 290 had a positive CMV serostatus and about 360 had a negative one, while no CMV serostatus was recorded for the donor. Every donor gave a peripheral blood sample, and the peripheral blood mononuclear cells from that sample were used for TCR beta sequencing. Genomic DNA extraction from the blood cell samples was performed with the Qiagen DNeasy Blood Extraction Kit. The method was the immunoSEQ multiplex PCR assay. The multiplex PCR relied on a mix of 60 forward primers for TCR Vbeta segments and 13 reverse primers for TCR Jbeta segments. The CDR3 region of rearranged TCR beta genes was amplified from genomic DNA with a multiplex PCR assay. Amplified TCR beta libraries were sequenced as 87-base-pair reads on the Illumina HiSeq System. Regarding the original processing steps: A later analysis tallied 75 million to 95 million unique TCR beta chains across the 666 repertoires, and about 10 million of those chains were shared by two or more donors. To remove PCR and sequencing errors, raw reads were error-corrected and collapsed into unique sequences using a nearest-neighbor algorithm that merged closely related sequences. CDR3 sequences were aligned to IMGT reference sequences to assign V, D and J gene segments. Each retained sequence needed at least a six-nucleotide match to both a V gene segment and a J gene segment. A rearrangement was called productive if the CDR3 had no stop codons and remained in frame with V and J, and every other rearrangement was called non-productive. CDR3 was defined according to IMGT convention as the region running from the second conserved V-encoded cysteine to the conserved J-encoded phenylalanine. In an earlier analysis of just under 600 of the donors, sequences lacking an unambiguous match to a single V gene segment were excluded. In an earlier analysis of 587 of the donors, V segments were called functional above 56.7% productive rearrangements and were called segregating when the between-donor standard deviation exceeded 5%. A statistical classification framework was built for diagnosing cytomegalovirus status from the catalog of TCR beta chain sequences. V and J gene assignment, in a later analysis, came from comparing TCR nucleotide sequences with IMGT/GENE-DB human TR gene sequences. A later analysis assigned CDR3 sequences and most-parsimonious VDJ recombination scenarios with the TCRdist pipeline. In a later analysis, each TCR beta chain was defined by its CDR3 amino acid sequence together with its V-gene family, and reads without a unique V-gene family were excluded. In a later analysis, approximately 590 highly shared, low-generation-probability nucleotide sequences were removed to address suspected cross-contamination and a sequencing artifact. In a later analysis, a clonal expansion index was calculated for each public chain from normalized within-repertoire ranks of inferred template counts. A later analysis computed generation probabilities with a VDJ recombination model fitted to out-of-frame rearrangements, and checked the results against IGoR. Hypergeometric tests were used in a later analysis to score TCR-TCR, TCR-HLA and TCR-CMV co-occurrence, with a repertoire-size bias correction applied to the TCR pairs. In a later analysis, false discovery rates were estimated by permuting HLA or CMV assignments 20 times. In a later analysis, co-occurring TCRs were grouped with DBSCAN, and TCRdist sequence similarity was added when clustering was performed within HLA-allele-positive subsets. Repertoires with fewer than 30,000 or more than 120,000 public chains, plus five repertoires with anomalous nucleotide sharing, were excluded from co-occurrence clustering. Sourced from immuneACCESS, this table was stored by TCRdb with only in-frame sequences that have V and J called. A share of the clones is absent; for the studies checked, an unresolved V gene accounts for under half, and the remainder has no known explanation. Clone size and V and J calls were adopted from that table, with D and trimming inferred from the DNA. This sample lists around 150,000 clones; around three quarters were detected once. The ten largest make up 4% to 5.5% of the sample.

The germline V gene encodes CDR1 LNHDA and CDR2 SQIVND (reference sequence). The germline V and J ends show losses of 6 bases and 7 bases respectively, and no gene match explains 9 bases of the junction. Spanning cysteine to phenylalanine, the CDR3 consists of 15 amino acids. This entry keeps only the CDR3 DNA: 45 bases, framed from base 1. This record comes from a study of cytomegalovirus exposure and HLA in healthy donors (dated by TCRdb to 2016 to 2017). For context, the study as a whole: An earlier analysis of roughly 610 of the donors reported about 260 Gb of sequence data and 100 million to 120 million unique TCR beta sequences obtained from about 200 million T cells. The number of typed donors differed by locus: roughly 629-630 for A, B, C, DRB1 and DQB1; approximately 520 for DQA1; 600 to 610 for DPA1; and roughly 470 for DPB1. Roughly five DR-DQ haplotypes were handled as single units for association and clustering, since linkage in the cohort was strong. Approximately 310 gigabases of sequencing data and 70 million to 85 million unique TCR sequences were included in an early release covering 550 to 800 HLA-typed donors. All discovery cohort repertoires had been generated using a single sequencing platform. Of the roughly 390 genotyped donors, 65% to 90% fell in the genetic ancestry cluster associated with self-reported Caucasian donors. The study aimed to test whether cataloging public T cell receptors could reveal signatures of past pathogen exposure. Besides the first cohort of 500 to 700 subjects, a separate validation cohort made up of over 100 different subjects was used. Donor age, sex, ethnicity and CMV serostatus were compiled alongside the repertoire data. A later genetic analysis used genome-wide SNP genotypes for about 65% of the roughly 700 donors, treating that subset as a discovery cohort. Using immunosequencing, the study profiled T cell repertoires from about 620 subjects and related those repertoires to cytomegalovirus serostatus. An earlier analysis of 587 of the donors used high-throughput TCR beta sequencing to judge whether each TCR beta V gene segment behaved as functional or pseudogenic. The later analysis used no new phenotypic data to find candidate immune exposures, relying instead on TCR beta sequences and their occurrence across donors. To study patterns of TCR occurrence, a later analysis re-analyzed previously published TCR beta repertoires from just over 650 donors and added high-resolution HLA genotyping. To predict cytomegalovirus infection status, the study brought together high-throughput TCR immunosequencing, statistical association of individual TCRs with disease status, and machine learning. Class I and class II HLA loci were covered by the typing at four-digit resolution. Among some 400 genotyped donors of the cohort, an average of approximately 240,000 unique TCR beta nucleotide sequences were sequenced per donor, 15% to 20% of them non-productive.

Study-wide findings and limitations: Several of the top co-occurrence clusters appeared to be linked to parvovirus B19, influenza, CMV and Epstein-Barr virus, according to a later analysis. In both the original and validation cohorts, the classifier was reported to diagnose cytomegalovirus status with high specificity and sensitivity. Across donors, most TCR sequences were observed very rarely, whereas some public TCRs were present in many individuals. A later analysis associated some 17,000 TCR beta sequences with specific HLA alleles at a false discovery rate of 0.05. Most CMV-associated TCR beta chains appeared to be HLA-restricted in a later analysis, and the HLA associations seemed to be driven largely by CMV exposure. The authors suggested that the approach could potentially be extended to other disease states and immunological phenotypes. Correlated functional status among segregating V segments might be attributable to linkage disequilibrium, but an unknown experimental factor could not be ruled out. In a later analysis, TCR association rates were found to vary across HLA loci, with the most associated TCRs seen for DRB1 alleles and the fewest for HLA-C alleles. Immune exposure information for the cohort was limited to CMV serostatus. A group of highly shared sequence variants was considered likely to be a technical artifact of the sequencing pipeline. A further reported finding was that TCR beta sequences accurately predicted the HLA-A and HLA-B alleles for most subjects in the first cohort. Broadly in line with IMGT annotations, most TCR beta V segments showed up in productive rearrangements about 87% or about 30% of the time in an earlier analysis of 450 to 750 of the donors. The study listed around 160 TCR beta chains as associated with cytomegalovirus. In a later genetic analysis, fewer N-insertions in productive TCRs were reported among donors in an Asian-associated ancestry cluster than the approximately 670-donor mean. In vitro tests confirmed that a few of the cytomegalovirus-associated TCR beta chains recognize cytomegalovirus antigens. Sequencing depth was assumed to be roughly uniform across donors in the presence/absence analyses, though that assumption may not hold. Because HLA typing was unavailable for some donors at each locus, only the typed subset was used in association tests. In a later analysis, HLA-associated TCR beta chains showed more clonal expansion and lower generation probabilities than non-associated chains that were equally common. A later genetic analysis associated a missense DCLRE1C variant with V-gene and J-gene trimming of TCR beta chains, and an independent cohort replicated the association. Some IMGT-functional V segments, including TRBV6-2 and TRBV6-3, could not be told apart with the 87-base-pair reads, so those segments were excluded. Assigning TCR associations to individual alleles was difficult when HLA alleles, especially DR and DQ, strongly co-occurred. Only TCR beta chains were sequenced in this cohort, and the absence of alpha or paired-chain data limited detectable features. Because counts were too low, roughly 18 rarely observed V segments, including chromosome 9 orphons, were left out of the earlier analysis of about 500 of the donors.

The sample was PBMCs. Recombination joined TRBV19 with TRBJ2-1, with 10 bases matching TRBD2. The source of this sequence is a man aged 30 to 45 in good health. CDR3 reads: CASSFLAGVVNEQFF. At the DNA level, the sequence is TGTGCCAGTAGCTTCCTAGCGGGAGTTGTAAATGAGCAGTTCTTC.